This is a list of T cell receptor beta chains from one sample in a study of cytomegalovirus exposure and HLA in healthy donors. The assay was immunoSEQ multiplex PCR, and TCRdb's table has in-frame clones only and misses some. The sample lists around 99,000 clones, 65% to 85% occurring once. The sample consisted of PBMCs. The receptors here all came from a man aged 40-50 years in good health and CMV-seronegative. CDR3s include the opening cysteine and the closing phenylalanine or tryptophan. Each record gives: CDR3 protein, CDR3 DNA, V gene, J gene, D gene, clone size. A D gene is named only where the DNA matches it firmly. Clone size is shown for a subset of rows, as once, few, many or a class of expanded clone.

CDR3: CASSLGSGQWGYEQYF
DNA: TGTGCCAGCAGCTTGGGTTCGGGACAATGGGGCTACGAGCAGTACTTC
V: TRBV5-6
J: TRBJ2-7
D: .
size: .

CDR3: CASSYARSSYEQYF
DNA: TGTGCCAGCAGTTACGCCAGAAGCTCCTACGAGCAGTACTTC
V: TRBV27
J: TRBJ2-7
D: .
size: .

CDR3: CASSLGTAEVGSQYF
DNA: TGTGCCAGCAGTTTAGGGACAGCCGAAGTAGGGTCCCAGTACTTC
V: TRBV28
J: TRBJ2-5
D: TRBD1
size: few

CDR3: CASSPGATSGDTQYF
DNA: TGTGCCAGCTCACCAGGGGCGACTAGCGGAGATACGCAGTATTTT
V: TRBV18
J: TRBJ2-3
D: TRBD2
size: .

CDR3: CAARQTENTEAFF
DNA: TGCGCCGCAAGACAGACAGAGAACACTGAAGCTTTCTTT
V: TRBV10-2
J: TRBJ1-1
D: .
size: few

CDR3: CASSPRLVRLEQFF
DNA: TGTGCCAGCTCACCTAGGCTAGTTCGTCTTGAGCAGTTCTTC
V: TRBV18
J: TRBJ2-1
D: .
size: .

CDR3: CASSSVGDIQYF
DNA: TGTGCCAGCAGTTCAGTCGGAGACATTCAGTACTTC
V: TRBV25-1
J: TRBJ2-4
D: .
size: few

CDR3: CASSTSEGGKNTEAFF
DNA: TGTGCCAGCAGTACTTCCGAAGGGGGCAAGAACACTGAAGCTTTCTTT
V: TRBV27
J: TRBJ1-1
D: TRBD1
size: few

CDR3: CASSAGTANTGELFF
DNA: TGTGCCAGCAGCGCCGGGACAGCGAACACCGGGGAGCTGTTTTTT
V: TRBV6-5
J: TRBJ2-2
D: TRBD1
size: .

CDR3: CSVPTGSSYEQYF
DNA: TGCAGCGTCCCGACAGGATCCTCCTACGAGCAGTACTTC
V: TRBV29-1
J: TRBJ2-7
D: .
size: .

CDR3: CASSHGQGGPNEKLFF
DNA: TGCGCCAGCAGCCATGGACAGGGAGGACCTAATGAAAAACTGTTTTTT
V: TRBV4-1
J: TRBJ1-4
D: TRBD1
size: .

CDR3: CASSYQGREETQYF
DNA: TGTGCCAGCAGTTACCAGGGCCGGGAGGAGACCCAGTACTTC
V: TRBV6-5
J: TRBJ2-5
D: .
size: .

CDR3: CASSQSLNTEAFF
DNA: TGTGCCAGCAGCCAAAGCTTGAACACTGAAGCTTTCTTT
V: TRBV14
J: TRBJ1-1
D: .
size: .

CDR3: CASSLGLALNEQFF
DNA: TGCGCCAGCAGCTTGGGACTAGCCCTCAATGAGCAGTTCTTC
V: TRBV5-1
J: TRBJ2-1
D: TRBD2
size: .

CDR3: CASKTPMNTEAFF
DNA: TGTGCCAGCAAAACACCCATGAACACTGAAGCTTTCTTT
V: TRBV2
J: TRBJ1-1
D: .
size: .

CDR3: CAWSSGTGGNNSPLHF
DNA: TGTGCCTGGAGTAGCGGGACAGGGGGAAATAATTCACCCCTCCACTTT
V: TRBV30
J: TRBJ1-6
D: TRBD1
size: once

CDR3: CAWSVLRGYGYTF
DNA: TGTGCCTGGAGTGTACTTAGGGGCTATGGCTACACCTTC
V: TRBV30
J: TRBJ1-2
D: .
size: .

CDR3: CASSLGVLAGREQFF
DNA: TGTGCCAGCAGCTTAGGGGTCCTAGCCGGCCGCGAGCAGTTCTTC
V: TRBV7-2
J: TRBJ2-1
D: .
size: .

CDR3: CASSLNLATEAFF
DNA: TGTGCCAGCAGCTTAAATTTGGCCACTGAAGCTTTCTTT
V: TRBV7-3
J: TRBJ1-1
D: .
size: .

CDR3: CASRSPPGTRSPLHF
DNA: TGTGCCAGCAGGAGCCCCCCGGGCACTAGGTCACCCCTCCACTTT
V: TRBV6-1
J: TRBJ1-6
D: .
size: .

CDR3: CASSRGGGNSYEQYF
DNA: TGTGCCAGCAGCCGAGGGGGCGGGAACTCCTACGAGCAGTACTTC
V: TRBV9
J: TRBJ2-7
D: .
size: .

CDR3: CSVEGQRGPTFSGQFF
DNA: TGCAGCGTTGAGGGCCAGCGGGGGCCGACATTTAGTGGGCAGTTCTTC
V: TRBV29-1
J: TRBJ2-1
D: TRBD2
size: .

CDR3: CASSESSSGANEQFF
DNA: TGCGCCAGCAGTGAGTCGTCTAGCGGGGCCAATGAGCAGTTCTTC
V: TRBV10-1
J: TRBJ2-1
D: TRBD2
size: few

CDR3: CAWSETGQGYTF
DNA: TGTGCCTGGTCCGAGACAGGGCAAGGCTACACCTTC
V: TRBV30
J: TRBJ1-2
D: TRBD1
size: few

CDR3: CASSLGRGENIQYF
DNA: TGTGCCAGCAGCTTGGGCCGGGGGGAAAACATTCAGTACTTC
V: TRBV5-4
J: TRBJ2-4
D: TRBD2
size: .

CDR3: CASSLYGSGDQETQYF
DNA: TGTGCCAGCAGTTTATATGGTAGCGGGGACCAAGAGACCCAGTACTTC
V: TRBV28
J: TRBJ2-5
D: TRBD2
size: few

CDR3: CASSQRTGRQGVTEAFF
DNA: TGTGCCAGCAGCCAGAGGACAGGGAGGCAAGGGGTCACTGAAGCTTTCTTT
V: TRBV5-6
J: TRBJ1-1
D: TRBD1
size: .

CDR3: CASSLGQGAVQYF
DNA: TGTGCCAGCAGCCTCGGACAGGGGGCCGTGCAGTACTTC
V: TRBV7-7
J: TRBJ2-5
D: TRBD1
size: .

CDR3: CASSTRGSTNEKLFF
DNA: TGTGCCAGCAGTACCAGGGGATCAACTAATGAAAAACTGTTTTTT
V: TRBV6-6
J: TRBJ1-4
D: .
size: .

CDR3: CAWSVTAETQYF
DNA: TGTGCCTGGAGTGTGACAGCAGAGACCCAGTACTTC
V: TRBV30
J: TRBJ2-5
D: .
size: .

CDR3: CASSERYQETQYF
DNA: TGTGCCAGCAGTGAGCGGTACCAAGAGACCCAGTACTTC
V: TRBV6-1
J: TRBJ2-5
D: .
size: .

CDR3: CASSFELAGAFVEQYF
DNA: TGTGCCAGCAGCTTTGAACTAGCGGGAGCATTTGTCGAGCAGTACTTC
V: TRBV11-2
J: TRBJ2-7
D: TRBD2
size: .